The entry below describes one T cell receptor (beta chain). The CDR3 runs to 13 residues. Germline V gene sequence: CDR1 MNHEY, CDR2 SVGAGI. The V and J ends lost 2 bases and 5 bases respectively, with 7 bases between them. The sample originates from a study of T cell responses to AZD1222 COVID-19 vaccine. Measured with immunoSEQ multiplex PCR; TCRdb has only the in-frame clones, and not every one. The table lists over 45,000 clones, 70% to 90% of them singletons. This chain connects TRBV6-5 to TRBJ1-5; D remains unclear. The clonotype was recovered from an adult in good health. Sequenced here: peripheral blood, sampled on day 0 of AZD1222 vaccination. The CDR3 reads CASSYRLDQPQHF. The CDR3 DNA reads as TGTGCCAGCAGTTACCGACTCGATCAGCCCCAGCATTTT.